This T cell receptor (beta chain) emerged from a study of T cells after yellow fever vaccination. Whole-study context: It was SMART-Seq v4 Ultra Low Input that prepared the fractions with low cell numbers. General study points: Most primary-vaccination clones recurred post-booster (around 95% CD4, about 87% CD8).

The study made its TCR cDNA through 5'RACE template switching. That step introduced a universal primer site along with UMIs. TCRdb recomputed calls from the 5' RACE reads with MiXCR, one row per CDR3 protein. Of around 590,000 distinct CDR3 sequences listed, approximately 13% are singletons. The table lists this clonotype with a few counts. The antigen is unknown. V shed 10 bases, J shed 4 bases, and the junction held 8 bases outside the gene matches. Germline V gene sequence: CDR1 ENHRY, CDR2 SYGVKD. The CDR3 covers 14 residues. The sequence was obtained from a man in his thirties or forties who received the YFV17D yellow fever vaccine. Specimen: PBMCs, collected on the day of the yellow fever booster vaccination. This rearrangement joins TRBV10-3 to TRBJ2-2, with TRBD2 matching 8 bases. Here the CDR3 reads CATQAGATTGELFF. In DNA form, the CDR3 reads TGTGCCACCCAAGCGGGAGCGACCACCGGGGAGCTGTTTTTT.